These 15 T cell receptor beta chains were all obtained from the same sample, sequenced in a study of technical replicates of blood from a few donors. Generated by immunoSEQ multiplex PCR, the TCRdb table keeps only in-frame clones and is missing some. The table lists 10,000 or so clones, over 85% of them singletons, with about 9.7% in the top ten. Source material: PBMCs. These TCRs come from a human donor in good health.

The CDR3 loop is CASSPGLAGGDTQYF. Here the CDR3 DNA reads TGTGCCAGCAGCCCGGGACTAGCGGGAGGGGATACGCAGTATTTT. This sequence joins TRBV7-2 and TRBJ2-3; 16 positions agree with TRBD2. The J segment lost 6 bases and the V segment lost 5 bases, leaving 2 bases of the junction unmatched. The V gene's germline CDR1 is SGHTA and CDR2 FQGNSA. This CDR3 is 15 amino acids long.

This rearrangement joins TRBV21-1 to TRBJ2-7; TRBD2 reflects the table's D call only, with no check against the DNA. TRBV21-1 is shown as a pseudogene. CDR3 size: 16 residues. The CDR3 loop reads CASSEGLASNSYEQYF. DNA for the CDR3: TGTGCCAGCAGCGAAGGACTAGCGAGCAACTCCTACGAGCAGTACTTC.

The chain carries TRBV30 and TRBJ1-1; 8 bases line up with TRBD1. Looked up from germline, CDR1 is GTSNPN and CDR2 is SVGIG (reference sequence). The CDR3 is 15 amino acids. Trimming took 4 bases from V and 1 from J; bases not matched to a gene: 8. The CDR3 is CAWTSGQGRNTEAFF. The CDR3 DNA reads TGTGCCTGGACTTCCGGACAGGGCAGGAACACTGAAGCTTTCTTT.

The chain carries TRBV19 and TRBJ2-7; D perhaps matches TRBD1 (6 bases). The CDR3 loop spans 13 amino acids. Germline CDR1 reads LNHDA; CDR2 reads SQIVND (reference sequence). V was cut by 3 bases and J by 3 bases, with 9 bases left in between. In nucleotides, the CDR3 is TGTGCCAGTAGTATTGGACAGAGCTACGAGCAGTACTTC. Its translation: CASSIGQSYEQYF.

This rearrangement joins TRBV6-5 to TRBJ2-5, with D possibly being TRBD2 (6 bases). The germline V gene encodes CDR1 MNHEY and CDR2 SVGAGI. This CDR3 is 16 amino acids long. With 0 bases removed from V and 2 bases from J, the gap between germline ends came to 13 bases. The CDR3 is CASSYSKAGRQETQYF. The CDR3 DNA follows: TGTGCCAGCAGTTACTCGAAGGCAGGGAGGCAAGAGACCCAGTACTTC.

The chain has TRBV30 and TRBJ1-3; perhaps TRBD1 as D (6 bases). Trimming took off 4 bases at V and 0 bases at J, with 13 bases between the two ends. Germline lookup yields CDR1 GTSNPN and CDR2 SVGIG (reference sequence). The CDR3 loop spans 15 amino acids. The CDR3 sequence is CAWTAGTSSGNTIYF. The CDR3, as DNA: TGTGCCTGGACCGCTGGGACAAGCTCTGGAAACACCATATATTTT.

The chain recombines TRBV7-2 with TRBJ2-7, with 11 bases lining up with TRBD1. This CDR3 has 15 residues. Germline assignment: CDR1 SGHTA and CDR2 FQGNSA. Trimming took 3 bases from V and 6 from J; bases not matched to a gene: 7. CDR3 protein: CASSFSGQGAFEQYF. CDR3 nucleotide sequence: TGTGCCAGCAGCTTCTCCGGACAGGGGGCTTTCGAGCAGTACTTC.

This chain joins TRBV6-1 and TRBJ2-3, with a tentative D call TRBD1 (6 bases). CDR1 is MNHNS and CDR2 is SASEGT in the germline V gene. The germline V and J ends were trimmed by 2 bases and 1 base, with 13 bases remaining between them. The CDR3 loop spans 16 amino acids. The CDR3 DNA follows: TGTGCCAGCAGTGAAATTTTACAGGGAGGCACAGATACGCAGTATTTT. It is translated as CASSEILQGGTDTQYF.

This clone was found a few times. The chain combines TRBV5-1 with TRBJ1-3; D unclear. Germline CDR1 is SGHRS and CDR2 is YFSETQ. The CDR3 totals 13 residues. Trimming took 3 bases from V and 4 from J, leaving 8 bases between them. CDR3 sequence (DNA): TGCGCCAGCAGCTCAGAACAAGGAAACACCATATATTTT. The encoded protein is CASSSEQGNTIYF.

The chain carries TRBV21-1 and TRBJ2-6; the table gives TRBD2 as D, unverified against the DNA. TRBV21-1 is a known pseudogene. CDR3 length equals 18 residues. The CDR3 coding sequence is TGTGCCAGCAGCTACTTTGGGCGGGAGGACTCTGGGGCCAACGTCCTGACTTTC. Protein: CASSYFGREDSGANVLTF.

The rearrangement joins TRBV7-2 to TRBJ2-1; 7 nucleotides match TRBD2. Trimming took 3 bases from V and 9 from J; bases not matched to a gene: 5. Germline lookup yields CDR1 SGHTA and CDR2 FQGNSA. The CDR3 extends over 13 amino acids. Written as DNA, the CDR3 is TGTGCCAGCAGCTTCGGACTAGATCGTGAGCAGTTCTTC. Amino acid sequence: CASSFGLDREQFF.

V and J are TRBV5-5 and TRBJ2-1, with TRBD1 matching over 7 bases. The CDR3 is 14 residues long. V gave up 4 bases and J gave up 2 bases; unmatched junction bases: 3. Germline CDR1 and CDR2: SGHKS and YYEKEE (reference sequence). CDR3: CASSQTGTYNEQFF. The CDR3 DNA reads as TGTGCCAGCAGCCAGACAGGGACCTACAATGAGCAGTTCTTC.

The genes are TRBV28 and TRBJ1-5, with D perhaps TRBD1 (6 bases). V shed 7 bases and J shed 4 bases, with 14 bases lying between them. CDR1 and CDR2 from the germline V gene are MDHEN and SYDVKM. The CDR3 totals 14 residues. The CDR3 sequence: CASNRDTLNQPQHF. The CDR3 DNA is TGTGCCAGCAACCGGGACACGTTGAATCAGCCCCAGCATTTT. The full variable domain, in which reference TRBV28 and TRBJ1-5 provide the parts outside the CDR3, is DVKVTQSSRYLVKRTGEKVFLECVQDMDHENMFWYRQDPGLGLRLIYFSYDVKMKEKGDIPEGYSVSREKKERFSLILESASTNQTSMYLCASNRDTLNQPQHFGDGTRLSIL.

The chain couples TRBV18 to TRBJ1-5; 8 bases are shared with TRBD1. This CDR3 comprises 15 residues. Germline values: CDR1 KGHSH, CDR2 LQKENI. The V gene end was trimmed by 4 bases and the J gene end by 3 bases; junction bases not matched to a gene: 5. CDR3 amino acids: CASSQQTGANQPQHF. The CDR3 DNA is TGTGCCAGCTCACAACAGACAGGGGCCAATCAGCCCCAGCATTTT.

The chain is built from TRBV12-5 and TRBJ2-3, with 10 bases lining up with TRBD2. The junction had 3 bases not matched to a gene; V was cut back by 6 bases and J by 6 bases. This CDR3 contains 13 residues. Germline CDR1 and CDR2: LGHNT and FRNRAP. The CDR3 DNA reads TGTGCTAGTGGAAGCGGGAGGGAGGATACGCAGTATTTT. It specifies CASGSGREDTQYF. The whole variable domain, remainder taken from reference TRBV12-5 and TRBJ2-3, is DARVTQTPRHKVTEMGQEVTMRCQPILGHNTVFWYRQTMMQGLELLAYFRNRAPLDDSGMPKDRFSAEMPDATLATLKIQPSEPRDSAVYFCASGSGREDTQYFGPGTRLTVL.